Listed here are 9 T cell receptor beta chains from one sample, sequenced in a study of shared clonotypes between healthy human individuals. Here immunoSEQ multiplex PCR was the method, and the copy in TCRdb shows in-frame clones only, minus some. The table records approximately 500,000 clones, almost 80% of them present only once. Sequences were obtained from PBMCs. Receptor source: a woman aged 40 to 50 in good health. Some clones in this sample may be carry-over from other donors' samples.

CDR3 sequence reads: CASSLTGEADTQYF. CDR3 nucleotide sequence: TGCGCCAGCAGCTTGACGGGGGAGGCAGATACGCAGTATTTT. The rearrangement uses TRBV5-1 and TRBJ2-3, with a weak D call TRBD2 (6 bases). The CDR3 has 14 amino acids. V was trimmed by 1 base and J by 4 bases, leaving 10 bases between them. From germline, CDR1 is SGHRS and CDR2 YFSETQ.

This clone was observed a handful of times. The V call is TRBV7-8, the J call TRBJ1-5; D ambiguous. This CDR3 is 13 amino acids long. Germline CDR1 and CDR2: SGHVS and FQNEAQ. V was trimmed by 3 bases and J by 7 bases, leaving 10 bases between them. Written as DNA, the CDR3 is TGTGCCAGCAGCTTGCCGGGCGGGCAGCCCCAGCATTTT. Translated: CASSLPGGQPQHF.

The CDR3 coding sequence is TGTGCCAGCAGCCCCTCACTAGCGGGTGAGCAGTTCTTC. It specifies CASSPSLAGEQFF. The chain links TRBV7-3 to TRBJ2-1; 9 nucleotides agree with TRBD2. This CDR3 has 13 amino acids. The germline CDR1 and CDR2 sequences are SGHTA and FQGTGA. V shed 5 bases, J shed 9 bases, and the junction held 5 bases outside the gene matches. The full variable domain, in which reference TRBV7-3 and TRBJ2-1 provide the parts outside the CDR3, is GAGVSQTPSNKVTEKGKYVELRCDPISGHTALYWYRQSLGQGPEFLIYFQGTGAADDSGLPNDRFFAVRPEGSVSTLKIQRTERGDSAVYLCASSPSLAGEQFFGPGTRLTVL.

The V gene is TRBV19, the J gene TRBJ1-2; unclear D gene. Germline lookup yields CDR1 LNHDA and CDR2 SQIVND (reference sequence). The CDR3 spans 15 residues. V dropped 3 bases and J dropped 5 bases, with 16 bases sitting between them. In DNA form, the CDR3 reads TGTGCCAGTAGTATCGGCGGCAATACGGGATATGGCTACACCTTC. Amino acid sequence: CASSIGGNTGYGYTF.

The V call is TRBV10-3, the J call TRBJ2-7; 12 positions match TRBD2. Looked up from germline, CDR1 is ENHRY and CDR2 is SYGVKD. The length of the CDR3 is 18 residues. V was clipped by 7 bases and J by 3 bases; unmatched bases: 16. The CDR3 sequence is CAITNDGLLTSGSYEQYF. CDR3 nucleotides: TGTGCCATCACCAACGATGGGCTTTTGACTAGCGGGAGCTACGAGCAGTACTTC.

This chain links TRBV28 with TRBJ2-1, with a possible D match to TRBD1 (6 bases). CDR3 size: 13 residues. CDR1 and CDR2 from the germline V gene are MDHEN and SYDVKM. Trimming cost V 6 bases and J 8 bases, with 14 bases left between them. The CDR3 sequence is CASRDSDPYEQFF. The CDR3 DNA is TGTGCCAGCAGGGACAGCGACCCTTATGAGCAGTTCTTC.

V and J are TRBV7-3 and TRBJ1-2; D uncertain. The length of the CDR3 is 14 residues. Germline CDR1 reads SGHTA; CDR2 reads FQGTGA. The V and J ends lost 5 bases and 4 bases respectively, with 14 bases between them. For the CDR3, the DNA is TGTGCCAGCAGCCAATTCGTTGGGAGCTATGGCTACACCTTC. Translating it yields CASSQFVGSYGYTF.

The V and J genes are TRBV27 and TRBJ2-2; 7 nucleotides align to TRBD1. Germline assignment: CDR1 MNHEY and CDR2 SMNVEV (reference sequence). The trim removed 4 bases at V and 2 bases at J, leaving 7 bases unmatched. The CDR3 totals 16 residues. DNA of the CDR3: TGTGCCAGCAGTTCAAACAGGGGACGAAACACCGGGGAGCTGTTTTTT. Its translation: CASSSNRGRNTGELFF.

This chain links TRBV2 with TRBJ2-5; no clear D gene. The J call is in doubt because the DNA end fits TRBJ2-7 better. The germline CDR1 and CDR2 sequences are SNHLY and FYNNEI. This CDR3 is 13 amino acids long. The CDR3 region is CARTRIFSYEQYF. The CDR3 nucleotides are TGTGCCAGAACGAGGATTTTTTCCTACGAGCAGTACTTC.